This T cell receptor beta chain was captured in a study of radiotherapy plus CTLA-4 blockade in lung cancer. Study summary: Objective responses were documented in about 18% of patients, with disease control in approximately 32%. General study points: Clones derived from tumor TCRs expanded in blood after radiotherapy plus ipilimumab. In blood, early T cell clone dynamics reportedly predicted response best, together with interferon-beta.

A note on this clone: Its antigen is not known.

The CDR3 has 13 amino acids. Germline V gives CDR1 WSHSY, CDR2 SAAADI. The germline V and J ends were trimmed by 3 bases and 4 bases, with 10 bases remaining between them. The study gave focal radiation plus ipilimumab CTLA-4 blockade to patients with chemo-refractory metastatic non-small-cell lung cancer. Repertoires were generated with immunoSEQ multiplex PCR, while TCRdb's copy carries only in-frame clones and drops some. The sample lists about 54,000 clones, roughly 80% occurring once. The chain recombines TRBV10-2 with TRBJ2-7, with D unclear. The TCR sequence derives from a human donor with non-small cell lung cancer who had a partial response to radiotherapy plus ipilimumab. The specimen was peripheral blood, collected from a patient treated with radiotherapy plus ipilimumab. Written as DNA, the CDR3 is TGCGCCAGCAGTGAAACAGCAAAGTACGAGCAGTACTTC. Translated: CASSETAKYEQYF.